This T cell receptor (beta chain) appears in the sequencing data of a study of blood T cell repertoires in COVID-19. Background on the study: T cells, B-cell-depleted T cells, or PBMCs supplied cDNA or gDNA.

As handled by the study authors: Amplification from reference gene primers served as the basis for estimated nucleated cell counts. Clones were read by immunoSEQ multiplex PCR, and TCRdb kept only the in-frame ones, dropping some. That table supplies the V and J calls and clone size; D and trimming were determined from the DNA. The top ten clones hold 5% to 7% of a sample with 200,000 to 250,000 clones, about 83% of them seen once. V lost 6 bases and J lost 3, with 10 bases in between. In germline, CDR1 is KGHSH, CDR2 LQKENI. The CDR3 has 13 residues. Sequencing was performed on peripheral blood. V and J are TRBV18 and TRBJ2-3, with D possibly TRBD2 on 6 matching bases. The TCR comes from a woman older than 75 with COVID-19, enrolled during active disease. This chain's CDR3 is CASSLTSTDTQYF. The CDR3 coding sequence is TGTGCCAGCTCCCTGACTAGTACAGATACGCAGTATTTT.